These T cell receptor beta chains were read from a single sample in a study of cytomegalovirus exposure and HLA in healthy donors. The assay was immunoSEQ multiplex PCR, and TCRdb's table has in-frame clones only and misses some. The sample consists of about 170,000 clones, roughly 79% of them appearing once. Input material: PBMCs. These receptors originate from a young woman in good health and CMV-seropositive. Both conserved end residues are part of each CDR3. Fields, in order: clone size, J gene, V gene, D gene, CDR3 protein, CDR3 DNA. D genes are given only for firm matches. Part of the rows lack a size; the others show once, few, many or a class for expanded clones.

>few|TRBJ1-2|TRBV7-2|NA
CASSRRGRYGYTF
TGTGCCAGCAGTCGCAGGGGACGGTATGGCTACACCTTC
>few|TRBJ1-2|TRBV7-9|NA
CASSLVLNGYTF
TGTGCCAGCAGCTTAGTCCTTAATGGCTACACCTTC
>NA|TRBJ2-7|TRBV7-9|TRBD1
CASSLGQGKRF
TGTGCCAGCAGCTTAGGACAGGGGAAGCGCTTC
>NA|TRBJ2-3|TRBV4-3|NA
CASSQDLAGPSTDTQYF
TGCGCCAGCAGCCAAGATTTGGCGGGGCCTAGCACAGATACGCAGTATTTT
>once|TRBJ1-5|TRBV18|NA
CASSPGEDSYSNQPQHF
TGTGCCAGCTCACCTGGCGAGGACAGCTATAGCAATCAGCCCCAGCATTTT
>few|TRBJ2-7|TRBV5-1|TRBD2
CASSPTSGNSYEQYF
TGCGCCAGCAGCCCGACTAGCGGGAACTCCTACGAGCAGTACTTC
>few|TRBJ2-3|TRBV5-1|NA
CASSLASAGITDTQYF
TGCGCCAGCAGCTTGGCCTCGGCAGGGATCACAGATACGCAGTATTTT
>NA|TRBJ1-1|TRBV19|NA
CASRRTDYTEAFF
TGTGCCAGCCGACGGACAGATTACACTGAAGCTTTCTTT
>NA|TRBJ1-4|TRBV28|NA
CASSSGGSATNEKLFF
TGTGCCAGCAGCTCTGGAGGCAGTGCAACTAATGAAAAACTGTTTTTT
>NA|TRBJ1-3|TRBV9|NA
CASSGGGSGNTIYF
TGTGCCAGCAGCGGGGGGGGTAGTGGAAACACCATATATTTT
>NA|TRBJ2-2|TRBV27|TRBD1
CASSSQQGAGELFF
TGTGCCAGCAGTTCTCAACAGGGGGCCGGGGAGCTGTTTTTT
>NA|TRBJ2-2|TRBV7-8|TRBD1
CASSLAHKKQRDRPGELFF
TGTGCCAGCAGCTTAGCTCACAAAAAACAAAGGGACAGGCCCGGGGAGCTGTTTTTT
>NA|TRBJ2-7|TRBV6-1|NA
CASLTGVAYEQYF
TGTGCCAGCCTGACGGGAGTGGCCTACGAGCAGTACTTC
>once|TRBJ1-1|TRBV28|NA
CASSLVLANTEAFF
TGTGCCAGCAGTTTAGTTTTGGCGAACACTGAAGCTTTCTTT
>NA|TRBJ2-1|TRBV11-2|TRBD2
CASRNSGRKNNEQFF
TGTGCCAGCAGAAACAGCGGGAGGAAGAACAATGAGCAGTTCTTC
>NA|TRBJ1-6|TRBV7-6|NA
CASSLETSSYNSPLHF
TGTGCCAGCAGCTTAGAGACTAGCTCCTATAATTCACCCCTCCACTTT
>NA|TRBJ2-1|TRBV5-1|TRBD1
CASSEQGTNEQFF
TGCGCCAGCAGCGAACAGGGGACGAATGAGCAGTTCTTC
>NA|TRBJ2-7|TRBV7-8|TRBD1
CASSPLTGNEQYF
TGTGCCAGCAGCCCGCTGACAGGGAACGAGCAGTACTTC
>once|TRBJ2-7|TRBV15|TRBD1
CATSELDRGSYEQYF
TGTGCCACCAGCGAATTAGACAGGGGCTCCTACGAGCAGTACTTC
>NA|TRBJ2-7|TRBV4-1|TRBD2
CASSMGLPDYEQYF
TGCGCCAGCAGCATGGGACTACCCGATTATGAGCAGTACTTC
>NA|TRBJ1-2|TRBV4-3|NA
CASSQDWRTDRNYGYTF
TGCGCCAGCAGCCAAGATTGGAGGACCGATCGCAACTATGGCTACACCTTC
>once|TRBJ1-3|TRBV2|NA
CASSEASGADTIYF
TGTGCCAGCAGTGAAGCGTCAGGGGCGGACACCATATATTTT
>NA|TRBJ2-1|TRBV6-5|TRBD2
CASSYGGVDYNEQFF
TGTGCCAGCAGTTACGGGGGGGTGGACTACAATGAGCAGTTCTTC
>NA|TRBJ2-7|TRBV10-3|NA
CAISESSQGSVWEQYF
TGTGCCATCAGTGAGTCGTCCCAGGGGTCGGTTTGGGAGCAGTACTTC
>NA|TRBJ2-7|TRBV5-1|TRBD1
CASSRQGENEQYF
TGCGCCAGCAGTCGACAGGGCGAAAACGAGCAGTACTTC
>NA|TRBJ1-6|TRBV27|NA
CASSSQGPYNSPLHF
TGTGCCAGCAGCTCACAGGGACCCTATAATTCACCCCTCCACTTT
>NA|TRBJ1-4|TRBV6-5|NA
CASSLVRGGSEKLFF
TGTGCCAGCAGCCTAGTTAGGGGGGGGAGTGAAAAACTGTTTTTT
>NA|TRBJ2-7|TRBV7-2|TRBD1
CASSFPDRRNEQYF
TGTGCCAGCAGCTTCCCGGACAGGAGGAACGAGCAGTACTTC
>once|TRBJ2-1|TRBV10-3|TRBD1
CAISEQGARSYNEQFF
TGTGCCATCAGTGAGCAGGGGGCGAGATCCTACAATGAGCAGTTCTTC
>NA|TRBJ1-2|TRBV4-3|TRBD1
CASSQVGTGSVVYGYTF
TGCGCCAGCAGCCAAGTTGGGACAGGGAGCGTTGTCTATGGCTACACCTTC
>NA|TRBJ1-1|TRBV7-9|TRBD1
CASSQQGAYTEAFF
TGTGCCAGCAGCCAACAGGGGGCATACACTGAAGCTTTCTTT
>few|TRBJ1-2|TRBV9|NA
CASSPQAGPRTSFAF
TGTGCCAGCAGCCCCCAGGCGGGGCCCCGGACGTCGTTCGCCTTC
>NA|TRBJ1-1|TRBV15|NA
CATSPPGLGAFF
TGTGCCACCAGCCCCCCAGGTTTGGGAGCTTTCTTT
>NA|TRBJ2-7|TRBV9|NA
CASSVAAGIYEQYF
TGTGCCAGCAGCGTAGCGGCAGGGATCTACGAGCAGTACTTC
>NA|TRBJ2-1|TRBV13|TRBD2
CASSTGLAGGQGWGEQFF
TGTGCCAGCAGCACGGGACTAGCGGGGGGCCAGGGGTGGGGTGAGCAGTTCTTC
>NA|TRBJ2-1|TRBV27|NA
CASSLLNRENNEQFF
TGTGCCAGCAGTTTACTTAATCGGGAGAACAATGAGCAGTTCTTC